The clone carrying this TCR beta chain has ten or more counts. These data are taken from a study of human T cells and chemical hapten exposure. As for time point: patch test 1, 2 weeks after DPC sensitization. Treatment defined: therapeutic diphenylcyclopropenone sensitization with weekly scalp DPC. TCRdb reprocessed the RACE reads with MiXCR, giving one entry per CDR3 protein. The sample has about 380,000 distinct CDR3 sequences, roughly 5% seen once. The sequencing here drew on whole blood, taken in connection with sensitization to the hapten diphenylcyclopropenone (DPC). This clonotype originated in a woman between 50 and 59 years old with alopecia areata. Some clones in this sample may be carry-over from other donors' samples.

Here the CDR3 reads CASSQVPGVDEKLFF. CDR3 bases: TGCGCCAGCAGCCAAGTCCCAGGGGTGGATGAAAAACTGTTTTTT. The chain employs TRBV4-1 and TRBJ1-4; weak D call: TRBD1 (6 bases). Looked up from germline, CDR1 is MGHRA and CDR2 is YSYEKL. V gave up 1 base and J gave up 6 bases, with 12 bases separating them. The CDR3 is 15 residues long.